The present T cell receptor beta chain was sequenced within a study of blood T cell repertoires in COVID-19 (TCRdb year 2020). Background on the whole study: The collaborator samples originated in the United States, Italy and Spain and spanned the acute and convalescent phases of COVID-19. The material from the prospective study consisted of cDNA or gDNA derived from T cells, B-cell-depleted T cells, or PBMCs. Subjects who had been exposed to COVID-19, were actively infected with it, or had recovered from it provided the deeply sampled blood TCRbeta repertoires that made up the dataset. The repertoires were made available in a free public database intended to serve as a resource for research on the immune response to SARS-CoV-2. The samples were drawn from the first 160 participants of the ongoing ImmuneRACE study and from 1,254 subjects provided by 6 global collaborators. The sample metadata nearly always contained a de-identified subject ID, COVID-19 status, age in years and sex. Where available, HLA class I and class II types were taken from metadata supplied by the sample provider and were not determined by assay-based typing.

On the study overall, not on this receptor specifically: The amount of clinical and demographic metadata varied by source and participant and was provided uncurated.

TCRbeta CDR3 regions were amplified from genomic DNA by means of the immunoSEQ Assay, a bias-controlled multiplex PCR. As for the original processing: The number of nucleated cells in each sample was estimated from the amplification of reference gene primers within the assay. To quantify the absolute abundance of each unique TCRbeta CDR3 rearrangement, sequence reads were collapsed and filtered. For each sample, productive Simpson clonality was calculated as the square root of Simpson's diversity index over productive rearrangements. TCRdb holds this immuneACCESS table with in-frame rearrangements only. Some clones are missing; in checked studies, unresolved V genes explain under half, and the rest has no known cause. V and J calls and clone size come straight from that table; D and trimming were deduced from the DNA. The sample table holds approximately 260,000 clones, of which over 70% were seen once. The ten largest clones capture about a tenth of the sample.

Trimming takes 3 bases off V and 2 bases off J; junction bases not matched to a gene: 3. Including the terminal cysteine and phenylalanine, the CDR3 comprises 15 residues. The CDR3 DNA has 45 bases and is translated from base 1. CDR1 and CDR2 were assigned from the germline V gene as KGHSH and LQKENI. This clone was seen once. The target of this receptor is not known. One base away there is no much larger clone; base qualities are not given. In Seattle, one collaborating source enrolled patients while the infection was active and tracked those patients longitudinally over the course of disease. Collaborating institutions collected whole blood in K2EDTA tubes following their own protocols. Collaborator samples were shipped for TCRbeta analysis as frozen whole blood, isolated PBMCs, or DNA extracted from either sample type.

Sequenced material: peripheral blood. This TCR was recovered from a woman aged 70 to 79 with COVID-19, enrolled during active disease. Recombination linked TRBV18 to TRBJ2-7; TRBD1 agrees with 11 junctional bases. CDR3 loop: CASSPRDRGTYEQYF. The bases read TGTGCCAGCTCACCCCGGGACAGGGGGACCTACGAGCAGTACTTC. The entire variable domain, with the stretches around the CDR3 drawn from the reference TRBV18 and TRBJ2-7 proteins, is NAGVMQNPRHLVRRRGQEARLRCSPMKGHSHVYWYRQLPEEGLKFMVYLQKENIIDESGMPKERFSAEFPKEGPSILRIQQVVRGDSAAYFCASSPRDRGTYEQYFGPGTRLTVT.